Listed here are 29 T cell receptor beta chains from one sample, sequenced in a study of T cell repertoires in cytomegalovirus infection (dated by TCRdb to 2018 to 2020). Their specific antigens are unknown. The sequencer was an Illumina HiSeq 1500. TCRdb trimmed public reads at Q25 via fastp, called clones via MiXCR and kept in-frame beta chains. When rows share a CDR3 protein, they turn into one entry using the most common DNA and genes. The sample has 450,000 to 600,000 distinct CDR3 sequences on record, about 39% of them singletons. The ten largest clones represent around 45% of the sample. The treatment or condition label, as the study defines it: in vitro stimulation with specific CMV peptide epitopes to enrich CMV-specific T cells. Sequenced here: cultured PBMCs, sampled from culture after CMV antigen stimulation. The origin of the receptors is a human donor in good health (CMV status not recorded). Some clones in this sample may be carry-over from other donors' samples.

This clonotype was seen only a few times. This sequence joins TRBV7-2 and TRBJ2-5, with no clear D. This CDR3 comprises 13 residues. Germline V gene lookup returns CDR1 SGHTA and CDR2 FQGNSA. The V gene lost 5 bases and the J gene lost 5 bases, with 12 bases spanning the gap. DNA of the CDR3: TGTGCCAGCAGCCTACGACGGGTGGAGACCCAGTACTTC. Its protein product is CASSLRRVETQYF.

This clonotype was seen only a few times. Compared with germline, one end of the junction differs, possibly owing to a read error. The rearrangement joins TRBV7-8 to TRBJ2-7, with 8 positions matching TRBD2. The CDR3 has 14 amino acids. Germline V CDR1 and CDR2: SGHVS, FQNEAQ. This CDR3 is CASSLSRGGYEQYF. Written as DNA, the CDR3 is TGCGCCAGCAGCTTGAGTCGGGGGGGATACGAGCAGTACTTC. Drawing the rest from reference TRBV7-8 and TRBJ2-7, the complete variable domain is GAGVSQSPRYKVAKRGQDVALRCDPISGHVSLFWYQQALGQGPEFLTYFQNEAQLDKSGLPSDRFFAERPEGSVSTLKIQRTQQEDSAVYLCASSLSRGGYEQYFGPGTRLTVT.

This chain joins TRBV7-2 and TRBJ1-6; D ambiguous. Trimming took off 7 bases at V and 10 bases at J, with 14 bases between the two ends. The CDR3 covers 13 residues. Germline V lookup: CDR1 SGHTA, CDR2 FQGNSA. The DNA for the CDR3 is TGTGCCAGCAACCACCCGCGCTTATCACCCCTCCACTTT. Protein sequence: CASNHPRLSPLHF. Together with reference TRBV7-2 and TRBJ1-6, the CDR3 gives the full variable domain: GAGVSQSPSNKVTEKGKDVELRCDPISGHTALYWYRQSLGQGLEFLIYFQGNSAPDKSGLPSDRFSAERTGGSVSTLTIQRTQQEDSAVYLCASNHPRLSPLHFGNGTRLTVT.

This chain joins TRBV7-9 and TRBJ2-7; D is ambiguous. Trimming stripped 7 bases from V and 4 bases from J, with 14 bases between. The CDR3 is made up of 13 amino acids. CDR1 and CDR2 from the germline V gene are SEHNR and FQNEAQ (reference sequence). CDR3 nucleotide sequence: TGTGCCAGCAAGGACGGAGATAGGTACGAGCAGTACTTC. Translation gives CASKDGDRYEQYF.

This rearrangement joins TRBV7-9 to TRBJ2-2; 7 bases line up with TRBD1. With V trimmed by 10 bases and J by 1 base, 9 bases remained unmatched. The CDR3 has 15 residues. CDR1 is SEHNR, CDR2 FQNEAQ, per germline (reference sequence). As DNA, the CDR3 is TGTGCCATTCCGCCGGGACAGAAGAACACCGGGGAGCTGTTTTTT. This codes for CAIPPGQKNTGELFF. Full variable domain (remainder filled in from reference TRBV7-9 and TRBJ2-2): DTGVSQNPRHKITKRGQNVTFRCDPISEHNRLYWYRQTLGQGPEFLTYFQNEAQLEKSRLLSDRFSAERPKGSFSTLEIQRTEQGDSAMYLCAIPPGQKNTGELFFGEGSRLTVL.

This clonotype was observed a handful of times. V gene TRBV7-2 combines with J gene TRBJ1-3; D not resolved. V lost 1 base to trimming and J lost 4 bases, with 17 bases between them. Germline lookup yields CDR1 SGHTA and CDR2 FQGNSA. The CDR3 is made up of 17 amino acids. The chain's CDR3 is CASSLDYRPQSGNTIYF. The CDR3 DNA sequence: TGTGCCAGCAGCTTAGACTACCGCCCCCAATCCGGAAACACCATATATTTT. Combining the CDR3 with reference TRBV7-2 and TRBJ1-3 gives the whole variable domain GAGVSQSPSNKVTEKGKDVELRCDPISGHTALYWYRQSLGQGLEFLIYFQGNSAPDKSGLPSDRFSAERTGGSVSTLTIQRTQQEDSAVYLCASSLDYRPQSGNTIYFGEGSWLTVV.

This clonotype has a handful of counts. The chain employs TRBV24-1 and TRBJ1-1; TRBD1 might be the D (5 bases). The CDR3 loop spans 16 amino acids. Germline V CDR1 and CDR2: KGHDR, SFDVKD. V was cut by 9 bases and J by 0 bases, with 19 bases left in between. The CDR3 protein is CATGTAVGEMNTEAFF. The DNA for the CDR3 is TGTGCCACCGGGACGGCGGTCGGTGAGATGAACACTGAAGCTTTCTTT.

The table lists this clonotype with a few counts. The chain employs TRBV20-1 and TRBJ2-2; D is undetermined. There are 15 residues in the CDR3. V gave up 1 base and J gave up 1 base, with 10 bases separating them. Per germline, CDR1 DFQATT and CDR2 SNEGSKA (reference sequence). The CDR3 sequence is CSARVTGQNTGELFF. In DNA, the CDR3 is TGCAGTGCTAGAGTTACCGGCCAGAACACCGGGGAGCTGTTTTTT.

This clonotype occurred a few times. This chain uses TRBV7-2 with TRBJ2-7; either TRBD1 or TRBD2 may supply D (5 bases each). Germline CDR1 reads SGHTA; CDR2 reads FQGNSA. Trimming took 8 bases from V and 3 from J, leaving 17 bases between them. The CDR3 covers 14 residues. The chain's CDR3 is CASSPPGPLYEQYF. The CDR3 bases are TGTGCCAGCTCCCCTCCGGGGCCCCTCTACGAGCAGTACTTC. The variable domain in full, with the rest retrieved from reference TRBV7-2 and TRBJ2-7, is GAGVSQSPSNKVTEKGKDVELRCDPISGHTALYWYRQSLGQGLEFLIYFQGNSAPDKSGLPSDRFSAERTGGSVSTLTIQRTQQEDSAVYLCASSPPGPLYEQYFGPGTRLTVT.

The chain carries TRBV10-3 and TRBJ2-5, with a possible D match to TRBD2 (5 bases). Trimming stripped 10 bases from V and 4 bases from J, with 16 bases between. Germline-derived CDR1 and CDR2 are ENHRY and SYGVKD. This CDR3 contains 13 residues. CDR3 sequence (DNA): TGTGCCAGCGCCCCAGCGGTAGGAGAGACCCAGTACTTC. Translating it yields CASAPAVGETQYF.

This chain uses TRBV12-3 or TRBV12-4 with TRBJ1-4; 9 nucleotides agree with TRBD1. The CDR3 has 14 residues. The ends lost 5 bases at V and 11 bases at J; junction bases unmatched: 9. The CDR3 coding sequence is TGTGCCAGCAGTGAACGGGACAGGGCGAGGAAACTGTTTTTT. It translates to CASSERDRARKLFF.

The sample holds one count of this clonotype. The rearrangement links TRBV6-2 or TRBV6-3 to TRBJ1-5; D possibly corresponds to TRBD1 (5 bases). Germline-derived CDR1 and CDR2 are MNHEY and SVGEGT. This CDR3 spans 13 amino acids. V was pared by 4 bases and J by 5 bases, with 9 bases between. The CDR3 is CASSWSRDQPQHF. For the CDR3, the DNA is TGTGCCAGCAGTTGGTCCAGGGATCAGCCCCAGCATTTT.

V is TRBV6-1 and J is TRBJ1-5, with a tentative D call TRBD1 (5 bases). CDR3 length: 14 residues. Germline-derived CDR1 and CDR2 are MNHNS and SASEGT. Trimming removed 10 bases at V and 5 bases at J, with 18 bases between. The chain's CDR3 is CATKRGILDQPQHF. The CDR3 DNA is TGTGCCACCAAAAGGGGAATTTTGGATCAGCCCCAGCATTTT.

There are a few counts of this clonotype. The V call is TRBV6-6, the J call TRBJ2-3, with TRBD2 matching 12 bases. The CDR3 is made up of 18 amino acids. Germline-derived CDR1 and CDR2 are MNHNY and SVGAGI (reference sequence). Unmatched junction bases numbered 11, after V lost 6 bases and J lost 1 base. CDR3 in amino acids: CASSPFRLAGVRTDTQYF. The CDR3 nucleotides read TGTGCCAGCAGCCCCTTCCGACTAGCGGGAGTACGCACAGATACGCAGTATTTT.

The CDR3 region is CASSLRLGPNTEAFF. The CDR3 region has the DNA TGTGCCAGCAGCTTAAGGTTAGGGCCTAACACTGAAGCTTTCTTT. The V gene is TRBV7-2, the J gene TRBJ1-1; D remains ambiguous. The V and J ends lost 2 bases and 2 bases respectively, with 12 bases between them. CDR1 and CDR2 (germline): SGHTA, FQGNSA. CDR3 length: 15 amino acids. The full variable domain, with the rest looked up from reference TRBV7-2 and TRBJ1-1, is GAGVSQSPSNKVTEKGKDVELRCDPISGHTALYWYRQSLGQGLEFLIYFQGNSAPDKSGLPSDRFSAERTGGSVSTLTIQRTQQEDSAVYLCASSLRLGPNTEAFFGQGTRLTVV.

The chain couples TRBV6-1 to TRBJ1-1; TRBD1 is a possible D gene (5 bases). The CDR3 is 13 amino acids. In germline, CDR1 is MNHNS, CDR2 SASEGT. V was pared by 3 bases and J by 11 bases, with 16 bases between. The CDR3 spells CASSEWDPFGAFF. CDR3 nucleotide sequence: TGTGCCAGCAGTGAGTGGGACCCCTTTGGGGCTTTCTTT.

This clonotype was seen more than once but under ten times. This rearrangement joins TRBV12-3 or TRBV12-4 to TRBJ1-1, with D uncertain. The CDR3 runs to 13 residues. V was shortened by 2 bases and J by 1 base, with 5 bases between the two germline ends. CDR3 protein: CASSLKGNTEAFF. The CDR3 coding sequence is TGTGCCAGCAGTTTAAAGGGGAACACTGAAGCTTTCTTT.

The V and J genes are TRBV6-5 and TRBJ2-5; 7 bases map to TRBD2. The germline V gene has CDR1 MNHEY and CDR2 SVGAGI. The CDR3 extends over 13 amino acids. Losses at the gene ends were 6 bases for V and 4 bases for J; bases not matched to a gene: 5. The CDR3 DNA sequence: TGTGCCAGCAGCCAGGGAGGGTTAGAGACCCAGTACTTC. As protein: CASSQGGLETQYF.

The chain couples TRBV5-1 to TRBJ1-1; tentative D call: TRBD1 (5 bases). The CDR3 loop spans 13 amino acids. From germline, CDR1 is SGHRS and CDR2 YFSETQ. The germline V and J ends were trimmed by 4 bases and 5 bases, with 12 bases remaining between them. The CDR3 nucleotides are TGCGCCAGCAGCCCTGACAGTTGGACTGAAGCTTTCTTT. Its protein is CASSPDSWTEAFF.

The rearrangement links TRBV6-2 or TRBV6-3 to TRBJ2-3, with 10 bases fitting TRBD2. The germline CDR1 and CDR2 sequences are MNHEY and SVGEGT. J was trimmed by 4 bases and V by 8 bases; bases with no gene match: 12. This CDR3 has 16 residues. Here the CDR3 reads CASGRQREGTADTQYF. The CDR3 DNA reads TGTGCCAGCGGGAGGCAGCGGGAGGGCACCGCAGATACGCAGTATTTT.

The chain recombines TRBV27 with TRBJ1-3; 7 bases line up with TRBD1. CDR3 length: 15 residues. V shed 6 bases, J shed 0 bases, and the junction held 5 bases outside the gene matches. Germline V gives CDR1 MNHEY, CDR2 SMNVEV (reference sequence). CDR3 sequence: CASSPQGSSGNTIYF. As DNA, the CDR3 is TGTGCCAGCAGCCCACAGGGGTCCTCTGGAAACACCATATATTTT.

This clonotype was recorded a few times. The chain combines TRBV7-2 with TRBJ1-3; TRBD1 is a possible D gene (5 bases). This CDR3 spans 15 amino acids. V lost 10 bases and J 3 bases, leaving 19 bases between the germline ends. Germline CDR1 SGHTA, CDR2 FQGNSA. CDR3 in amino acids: CATTWRRGGGNTIYF. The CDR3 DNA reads TGTGCCACCACGTGGCGGAGGGGCGGTGGAAACACCATATATTTT.

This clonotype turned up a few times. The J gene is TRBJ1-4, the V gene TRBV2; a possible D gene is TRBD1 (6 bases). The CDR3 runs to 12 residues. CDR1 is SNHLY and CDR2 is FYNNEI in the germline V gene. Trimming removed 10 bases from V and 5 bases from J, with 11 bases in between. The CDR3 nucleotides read TGTGCCACCGAGGACAGAAATGAAAAACTGTTTTTT. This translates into CATEDRNEKLFF.

CDR3 nucleotides: TGTGCCAGCAGCTTAGGTCCCCGGGAAGATGGCTATGGCTACACCTTC. This sequence encodes CASSLGPREDGYGYTF. The V and J genes are TRBV7-8 and TRBJ1-2; no reliable D call. Trimming took 1 base from V and 4 from J, leaving 16 bases between them. Germline V lookup: CDR1 SGHVS, CDR2 FQNEAQ. This CDR3 has 16 residues.

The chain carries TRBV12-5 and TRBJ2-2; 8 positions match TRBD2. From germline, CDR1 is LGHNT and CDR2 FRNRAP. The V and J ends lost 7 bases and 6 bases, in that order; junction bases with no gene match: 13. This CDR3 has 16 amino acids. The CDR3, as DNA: TGTGCTAGTGCCCGCCCCGGGACTAGTCTTTCCGGGGAGCTGTTTTTT. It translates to CASARPGTSLSGELFF.

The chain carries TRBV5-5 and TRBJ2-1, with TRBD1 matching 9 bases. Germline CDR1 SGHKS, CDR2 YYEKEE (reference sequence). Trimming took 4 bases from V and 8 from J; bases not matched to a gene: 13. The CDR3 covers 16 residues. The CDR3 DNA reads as TGTGCCAGCAGCGCCCTCTGGACAGGGGCGGGTCATGAGCAGTTCTTC. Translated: CASSALWTGAGHEQFF.

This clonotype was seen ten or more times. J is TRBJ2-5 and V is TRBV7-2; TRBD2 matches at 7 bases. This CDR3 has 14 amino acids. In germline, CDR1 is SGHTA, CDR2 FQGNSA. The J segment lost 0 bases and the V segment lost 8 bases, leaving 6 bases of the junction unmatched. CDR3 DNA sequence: TGTGCCAGCTCCGGGACTACCCACCAAGAGACCCAGTACTTC. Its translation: CASSGTTHQETQYF.

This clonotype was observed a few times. CDR3 amino acids: CASSLQGAMYEQYF. CDR3 bases: TGTGCCAGCAGTTTGCAGGGGGCTATGTACGAGCAGTACTTC. V gene TRBV12-3 or TRBV12-4 combines with J gene TRBJ2-7; 8 bases are a match to TRBD1. The CDR3 runs 14 residues. V shed 3 bases, J shed 4 bases, and the junction held 5 bases outside the gene matches.

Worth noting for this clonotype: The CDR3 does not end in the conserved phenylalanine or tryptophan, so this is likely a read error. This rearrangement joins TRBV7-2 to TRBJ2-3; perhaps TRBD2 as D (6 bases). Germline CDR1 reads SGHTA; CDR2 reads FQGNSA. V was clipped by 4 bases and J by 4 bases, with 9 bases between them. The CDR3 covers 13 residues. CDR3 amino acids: CASSWDLADTQYL. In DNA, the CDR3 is TGTGCCAGCAGCTGGGACTTAGCAGATACGCAGTATTTA.